This is a list of T cell receptor beta chains from one sample in a study of CD8 T cells in Susac syndrome. TCRdb called the immunoSEQ multiplex PCR reads again in MiXCR, with one record for every CDR3 protein. This table holds over 100,000 distinct CDR3 sequences, around 90% found once. Sequencing was carried out using CD8+ T cells from PBMCs. All receptors derive from a human donor in good health. Each CDR3 is given with its conserved first and last residue. The order of the fields is V gene, CDR3 length, J gene, CDR3 protein.

>TRBV14|13|TRBJ1-3
CASSLPSRNTIYF
>TRBV10-3|14|TRBJ1-1
CAISDRASRTEAFF
>TRBV20-1|13|TRBJ1-4
CSATGTDNEKLFF
>TRBV19|15|TRBJ1-5
CASSGGQARNQPQHF
>TRBV19|14|TRBJ2-3
CASASGLGTDTQYF
>TRBV3-1|15|TRBJ2-5
CASSQSGQGRETQYF
>TRBV13|18|TRBJ2-1
CASRKSLGGVSSYSEQFF
>TRBV2|15|TRBJ1-3
CASSESGGSGNTIYF
>TRBV7-2|15|TRBJ2-5
CASSQITGTRETQYF
>TRBV19|14|TRBJ1-1
CASSRQGRGTEAFF
>TRBV12-3/TRBV12-4|14|TRBJ1-4
CASRSGAVNEKLFF
>TRBV29-1|11|TRBJ1-1
CSVDSFPEAFF
>TRBV4-2|14|TRBJ2-1
CASSQEGTSGEQFF
>TRBV9|16|TRBJ2-2
CASSAMTSGKTGELFF
>TRBV5-1|18|TRBJ2-7
CASSWGSNMDTLSYEQYF
>TRBV19|14|TRBJ2-7
CASSILDGSYEQYF
>TRBV12-3/TRBV12-4|15|TRBJ2-1
CASSIGGYSYNEQFF
>TRBV24-1|13|TRBJ2-1
CATSDRAYNEQFF
>TRBV7-2|14|TRBJ1-3
CASSLALIGNTIYF
>TRBV20-1|10|TRBJ1-2
CSASGPLFSF
>TRBV7-9|18|TRBJ1-6
CASSLVDRLRSYNSPLHF
>TRBV20-1|16|TRBJ2-3
CSARDLDSALTDTQYF
>TRBV19|11|TRBJ2-5
CASREQETQYF
>TRBV29-1|14|TRBJ2-3
CSVLAGGSTDTQYF
>TRBV29-1|15|TRBJ2-7
CSVRDRDRGSYEQYF
>TRBV4-2|17|TRBJ2-2
CASSQGLAGSNTGELFF
>TRBV2|13|TRBJ1-1
CASSEAKGTEAFF
>TRBV7-2|12|TRBJ2-7
CASSLADPEQYF
>TRBV2|15|TRBJ1-5
CASSDGDSKNQPQHF
>TRBV20-1|15|TRBJ2-1
CSARATTRRYNEQFF
>TRBV28|12|TRBJ2-7
CASNIGVSEQYF
>TRBV19|16|TRBJ2-2
CASSISPGTSTGELFF
>TRBV5-1|14|TRBJ2-4
CASSLTGSENIQYF
>TRBV6-2/TRBV6-3|15|TRBJ2-3
CASSPWASGPDTQYF
>TRBV7-2|11|TRBJ1-2
CASSLDEDYTF
>TRBV7-9|17|TRBJ1-3
CASSLARVEGAGNTIYF
>TRBV2|13|TRBJ1-2
CASRDESNYGYTF
>TRBV7-6|14|TRBJ2-3
CASSLGSSTDTQYF
>TRBV20-1|13|TRBJ1-1
CSAGQGGNTEAFF
>TRBV19|16|TRBJ2-3
CASSIAGGLSTDTQYF
>TRBV29-1|13|TRBJ2-7
CSVAGTEANEQYF
>TRBV20-1|14|TRBJ1-5
CSARKDNSNQPQHF
>TRBV7-8|17|TRBJ2-3
CASSLVVRGQDTDTQYF
>TRBV7-2|14|TRBJ1-1
CASSPQQGIGEAFF
>TRBV7-2|15|TRBJ1-6
CASSLAGTGGKLIHF
>TRBV12-5|13|TRBJ2-7
CASGQTGRDEQYF
>TRBV7-3|14|TRBJ2-7
CASSLGGQEHEQYF
>TRBV6-5|15|TRBJ2-3
CASSSGGQGYDTQYF
>TRBV5-1|14|TRBJ1-4
CASRPDGANEKLFF
>TRBV18|16|TRBJ2-2
CASSPPGQLNTGELFF
>TRBV6-1|17|TRBJ1-5
CASSARTGTGASQPQHF
>TRBV3-1|15|TRBJ2-7
CASSQSLRGGNEQYF
>TRBV7-8|15|TRBJ2-5
CASSLTQRYQETQYF
>TRBV29-1|12|TRBJ2-7
CSVIAGEREQYF
>TRBV2|13|TRBJ2-4
CASSELAEKPPHF
>TRBV2|15|TRBJ2-2
CASSGEGLRTGELFF
>TRBV6-1|16|TRBJ1-3
CASSALTGVSGNTIYF